This entry lists 24 T cell receptor beta chains sequenced from one sample in a study of cytomegalovirus exposure and HLA in healthy donors. Clones were read by immunoSEQ multiplex PCR, and TCRdb kept only the in-frame ones, dropping some. The profile shows 200,000 or so clones, 65% to 90% of them singletons. Sequencing was carried out using PBMCs. The source is a woman younger than 45 in good health and CMV-seropositive.

V usage is TRBV6-5 and J usage is TRBJ1-5; 9 bases line up with TRBD1. V lost 6 bases to trimming and J lost 12 bases; unmatched junction nucleotides: 6. The germline V gene has CDR1 MNHEY and CDR2 SVGAGI. There are 12 residues in the CDR3. The CDR3 here is CASSRGQGNQHF. The CDR3 DNA reads as TGTGCCAGCAGCCGGGGACAGGGAAACCAGCATTTT.

This clone was counted only a few times. This CDR3 is CATSRDSGWKAFF. As DNA, the CDR3 is TGTGCCACCAGCAGAGATTCAGGGTGGAAAGCTTTCTTT. The rearrangement joins TRBV15 to TRBJ1-1; TRBD1 might be the D (5 bases). The CDR3 consists of 13 residues. Trimming left V 0 bases short and J 9 bases short, with 11 bases between. Germline lookup yields CDR1 LNHNV and CDR2 YYDKDF (reference sequence).

The chain has TRBV6-5 and TRBJ1-4; TRBD1 matches at 7 bases. Germline V gives CDR1 MNHEY, CDR2 SVGAGI. The V and J ends lost 6 bases and 7 bases, in that order; junction bases with no gene match: 8. This CDR3 contains 14 residues. Written as DNA, the CDR3 is TGTGCCAGCAGACCGGGACAGCGGGTTGAAAAACTGTTTTTT. Amino acid sequence: CASRPGQRVEKLFF.

The chain is built from TRBV9 and TRBJ2-3, with 11 bases identical to TRBD2. V was pared by 2 bases and J by 4 bases, with 3 bases of the junction left unmatched. This CDR3 contains 15 residues. In germline, CDR1 is SGDLS, CDR2 YYNGEE. This CDR3 reads CASSVSGRASDTQYF. CDR3 in DNA: TGTGCCAGCAGCGTTAGCGGGAGGGCCTCAGATACGCAGTATTTT. The full variable domain, completed using reference TRBV9 and TRBJ2-3, is DSGVTQTPKHLITATGQRVTLRCSPRSGDLSVYWYQQSLDQGLQFLIQYYNGEERAKGNILERFSAQQFPDLHSELNLSSLELGDSALYFCASSVSGRASDTQYFGPGTRLTVL.

The chain couples TRBV2 to TRBJ2-4, with a possible D match to TRBD1 (6 bases). V was trimmed by 7 bases and J by 5 bases, leaving 15 bases between them. Per germline, CDR1 SNHLY and CDR2 FYNNEI. This CDR3 spans 14 amino acids. The DNA of the CDR3 is TGTGCCAGCATGGGGGACATCGGCGAAAACATTCAGTACTTC. Amino acid sequence: CASMGDIGENIQYF.

The chain recombines TRBV29-1 with TRBJ1-1, with D unresolved. Germline V gives CDR1 SQVTM, CDR2 ANQGSEA. V shed 3 bases and J shed 8 bases, with 7 bases lying between them. The CDR3 consists of 10 residues. Written as DNA, the CDR3 is TGCAGCGTTGATTGGCCCGAAGCTTTCTTT. The encoded protein is CSVDWPEAFF.

This clone was picked up a small number of times. The gene calls are TRBV27 and TRBJ2-1, with D possibly matching TRBD1 (6 bases). Trimming stripped 8 bases from V and 9 bases from J, with 23 bases between. This CDR3 spans 15 amino acids. Germline V gives CDR1 MNHEY, CDR2 SMNVEV (reference sequence). Here the CDR3 reads CASLPGQPGFGEQFF. CDR3 sequence (DNA): TGTGCCAGCCTGCCGGGACAACCGGGTTTTGGTGAGCAGTTCTTC.

V and J are TRBV27 and TRBJ2-5, with D maybe TRBD2 (5 bases). CDR1 is MNHEY and CDR2 is SMNVEV in the germline V gene (reference sequence). The V end lost 0 bases, the J end lost 4 bases, and 12 bases lay between the germline ends. This CDR3 is 15 amino acids long. Here the CDR3 reads CASSLSPAGVETQYF. The CDR3 region has the DNA TGTGCCAGCAGTTTATCGCCAGCCGGGGTAGAGACCCAGTACTTC.

The chain combines TRBV5-1 with TRBJ1-2; D not certain. The CDR3 spans 15 residues. The germline V and J ends were trimmed by 4 bases and 4 bases, with 17 bases remaining between them. Germline V gene lookup returns CDR1 SGHRS and CDR2 YFSETQ. The CDR3 loop is CASSRGESTVYGYTF. Written as DNA, the CDR3 is TGCGCCAGCAGCCGAGGTGAATCAACGGTCTATGGCTACACCTTC.

The chain joins TRBV2 to TRBJ2-1; 11 bases agree with TRBD2. V shed 6 bases, J shed 7 bases, and the junction held 8 bases outside the gene matches. The CDR3 spans 15 residues. Per the germline V gene, CDR1 is SNHLY and CDR2 is FYNNEI. CDR3 loop: CASRLLAGVINEQFF. The CDR3 nucleotides read TGTGCCAGCAGGTTACTAGCGGGAGTCATAAATGAGCAGTTCTTC.

The V gene is TRBV10-3, the J gene TRBJ2-1; 9 positions agree with TRBD2. Germline-derived CDR1 and CDR2 are ENHRY and SYGVKD. With 8 bases clipped from V and 10 bases from J, the junction kept 9 bases outside the gene matches. This CDR3 spans 13 amino acids. The DNA for the CDR3 is TGTGCCATCGGTGCGGGAGGGCCACGGGAGCAGTTCTTC. It codes for CAIGAGGPREQFF.

The rearrangement uses TRBV6-1 and TRBJ1-1, with 11 nucleotides matching TRBD1. The CDR3 loop spans 15 amino acids. Trimming cost V 6 bases and J 2 bases; bases outside gene matches: 5. Germline CDR1 reads MNHNS; CDR2 reads SASEGT. Here the CDR3 DNA reads TGTGCCAGCAGCCTTGGACAGGGGGCCAACACTGAAGCTTTCTTT. Translated: CASSLGQGANTEAFF.

The chain couples TRBV11-2 to TRBJ2-2, with 9 nucleotides matching TRBD2. In germline, CDR1 is SGHAT, CDR2 FQNNGV. J gave up 4 bases and V 5 bases, and 8 bases lay outside the gene matches. The CDR3 is 16 amino acids. CDR3 coding DNA: TGTGCCAGCAGCCCAAGGACTAGCGTAGGCACCGGGGAGCTGTTTTTT. Translated, it gives CASSPRTSVGTGELFF. The full variable domain, its missing parts supplied by reference TRBV11-2 and TRBJ2-2, is EAGVAQSPRYKIIEKRQSVAFWCNPISGHATLYWYQQILGQGPKLLIQFQNNGVVDDSQLPKDRFSAERLKGVDSTLKIQPAKLEDSAVYLCASSPRTSVGTGELFFGEGSRLTVL.

This sequence joins TRBV5-1 and TRBJ2-7, with D maybe TRBD1 (5 bases). Trimming removed 0 bases from V and 1 base from J, with 8 bases in between. Germline V gene lookup returns CDR1 SGHRS and CDR2 YFSETQ. This CDR3 spans 14 amino acids. CDR3 loop: CASSLDRSSYEQYF. CDR3 DNA sequence: TGCGCCAGCAGCTTGGACAGGTCTTCCTACGAGCAGTACTTC.

The chain employs TRBV29-1 and TRBJ2-3; 10 positions match TRBD2. The CDR3 contains 14 residues. The germline V gene encodes CDR1 SQVTM and CDR2 ANQGSEA. The V segment lost 0 bases and the J segment 6 bases; nucleotides outside the gene matches: 3. CDR3 DNA sequence: TGCAGCGTTGAAGATCTAGCGGGAGCGGATACGCAGTATTTT. This gives the protein CSVEDLAGADTQYF.

The chain has TRBV2 and TRBJ1-1; D unclear. The V end was cut by 9 bases, the J end by 3 bases, with 11 bases between. CDR1 SNHLY and CDR2 FYNNEI come from the germline V gene. This CDR3 has 12 residues. CDR3 protein: CASNRDYTEAFF. CDR3 bases: TGTGCCAGTAATCGAGACTACACTGAAGCTTTCTTT.

The chain couples TRBV29-1 to TRBJ2-1; D may be TRBD2 (5 bases). Trimming took 5 bases from V and 2 from J, leaving 7 bases between them. In germline, CDR1 is SQVTM, CDR2 ANQGSEA. The CDR3 totals 12 residues. The CDR3 sequence is CSVIGTYNEQFF. CDR3 sequence (DNA): TGCAGCGTTATCGGGACCTACAATGAGCAGTTCTTC.

CDR3 protein: CASKTLQGADYGYTF. Written as DNA, the CDR3 is TGTGCCAGCAAAACTCTCCAGGGGGCGGACTATGGCTACACCTTC. The chain links TRBV27 to TRBJ1-2, with 8 bases aligning to TRBD1. CDR1 is MNHEY, CDR2 SMNVEV, per germline (reference sequence). This CDR3 comprises 15 residues. Losses at the gene ends were 7 bases for V and 3 bases for J; bases not matched to a gene: 10.

The chain couples TRBV2 to TRBJ2-7; 9 nucleotides match TRBD1. Germline V gene data show CDR1 as SNHLY and CDR2 as FYNNEI. Unmatched junction bases numbered 15, after V lost 5 bases and J lost 4 bases. The CDR3 spans 17 residues. The CDR3 reads CASSFSAPGQGSYEQYF. Here the CDR3 DNA reads TGTGCCAGCAGTTTCTCGGCCCCGGGACAGGGTTCGTACGAGCAGTACTTC.

V is TRBV19 and J is TRBJ2-1; a possible D gene is TRBD2 (5 bases). The germline gives CDR1 LNHDA, CDR2 SQIVND (reference sequence). V lost 6 bases and J 10 bases, leaving 16 bases between the germline ends. This CDR3 region has 13 residues. In DNA, the CDR3 is TGTGCCAGTAGCTATTCGGGGTCACAGGAGCAGTTCTTC. Amino acid sequence: CASSYSGSQEQFF.

V and J are TRBV4-2 and TRBJ2-7; TRBD2 matches at 14 bases. V lost 2 bases and J lost 1; bases outside the gene matches: 7. Looked up from germline, CDR1 is LGHNA and CDR2 is YNFKEQ. This CDR3 is built from 18 residues. In nucleotides, the CDR3 is TGTGCCAGCAGCCAACGAGGAGGGACTAGCGGGAGATCCTACGAGCAGTACTTC. Amino acid sequence: CASSQRGGTSGRSYEQYF.

The CDR3 region has the DNA TGTGCCAGCAGTTCAAGACAGGCGAACAATCAGCCCCAGCATTTT. It encodes CASSSRQANNQPQHF. The chain has TRBV6-5 and TRBJ1-5, with D maybe TRBD1 (6 bases). This CDR3 comprises 15 residues. Germline lookup yields CDR1 MNHEY and CDR2 SVGAGI. The V gene lost 4 bases and the J gene lost 3 bases, with 13 bases spanning the gap.

The rearrangement uses TRBV29-1 and TRBJ2-1; TRBD2 agrees at 10 bases. This CDR3 has 14 amino acids. From germline, CDR1 is SQVTM and CDR2 ANQGSEA. The V gene end was trimmed by 5 bases and the J gene end by 0 bases; junction bases not matched to a gene: 1. The CDR3 DNA sequence: TGCAGCGTTTCTAGCGGGAGCTCCTACAATGAGCAGTTCTTC. Encoded protein: CSVSSGSSYNEQFF.

The chain recombines TRBV11-2 with TRBJ2-7; D gene ambiguous. V was shortened by 2 bases and J by 5 bases, with 13 bases between the two germline ends. The germline CDR1 and CDR2 sequences are SGHAT and FQNNGV. CDR3 length: 14 amino acids. For the CDR3, the DNA is TGTGCCAGCAGCTTACGGGTTCTGTCCCACGAGCAGTACTTC. Protein sequence: CASSLRVLSHEQYF.